The 27 T cell receptor beta chains listed next were all sequenced from one sample in a study of T cells in Graves' hyperthyroidism and ophthalmopathy. Amplification of TCR beta CDR3 regions used RNA as the template. HTBI primers were the set used in a first-round RT-PCR of the TCR CDR3. Via MiXCR, TCRdb re-called the multiplex PCR reads, giving one row per CDR3 protein. The sample includes 300,000 to 450,000 distinct CDR3 sequences, roughly 14% of them seen just once. Source material: blood. The receptors come from a young woman with Graves' hyperthyroidism that later progressed to Graves' ophthalmopathy.

This clonotype was seen repeatedly, ten times or more. This chain joins TRBV7-8 and TRBJ1-3; D is ambiguous. V was shortened by 1 base and J by 14 bases, with 15 bases between the two germline ends. Germline V gives CDR1 SGHVS, CDR2 FQNEAQ. The CDR3 runs 13 residues. CDR3 loop: CASSLEGLAELYF. CDR3 in DNA: TGTGCCAGCAGCTTAGAGGGATTGGCGGAGTTATATTTT.

This clonotype was seen ten or more times. At one of its ends the junction is not consistent with the germline gene, which may arise from a read error. J is TRBJ2-5 and V is TRBV11-3; either TRBD1 or TRBD2 may supply D (5 bases each). CDR1 and CDR2 from the germline V gene are SGHNT and YENEEA. This CDR3 is 11 amino acids long. In nucleotides, the CDR3 is TGTGCCAGCAGCTTGGGGGAGACCCAGCACTTC. Translated, it gives CASSLGETQHF.

This clonotype came up once. Since a much larger clone is just one base distant, this may be a read error. The V gene is TRBV12-3 or TRBV12-4, the J gene TRBJ2-7; 8 nucleotides match TRBD1. The CDR3 consists of 14 residues. With V trimmed by 3 bases and J by 6 bases, 7 bases remained unmatched. The CDR3 here is CASSFDRGRSEQYF. In DNA form, the CDR3 reads TGTGCCAGCAGTTTCGACAGGGGAAGGAGCGAGCAGTACTTC.

This clonotype has a handful of counts. The rearrangement uses TRBV20-1 and TRBJ2-2, with 14 bases lining up with TRBD2. With V trimmed by 4 bases and J by 9 bases, 13 bases remained unmatched. CDR1 is DFQATT, CDR2 SNEGSKA, per germline (reference sequence). The CDR3 consists of 17 residues. The CDR3 nucleotides are TGCAGTGCTATAGGACTAGCGGGAGGTCAAAGGCCCAGGGAGCTGTTTTTT. It specifies CSAIGLAGGQRPRELFF.

This clonotype was detected only a few times. This chain joins TRBV10-3 and TRBJ2-1; D perhaps matches TRBD2 (6 bases). Germline V gene data show CDR1 as ENHRY and CDR2 as SYGVKD. The CDR3 length is 13 residues. Deletions cut 2 bases from V and 7 bases from J, with 9 bases between. This chain's CDR3 is CAISEPGRNEQFF. The CDR3 DNA follows: TGTGCCATCAGTGAGCCCGGGAGAAATGAGCAGTTCTTC.

About this clonotype itself: This may be a read error: a much more frequent sequence differs by one nucleotide. This chain connects TRBV7-2 to TRBJ2-7; unclear D gene. CDR1 is SGHTA, CDR2 FQGNSA, per germline. The CDR3 consists of 16 residues. This CDR3 reads CASSSLSRRFSHEQYF. For the CDR3, the DNA is TGTGCCAGCAGTTCGCTTTCACGGCGGTTCTCCCACGAGCAGTACTTC.

This clonotype appeared a single time. The chain joins TRBV9 to TRBJ2-7; 9 positions match TRBD1. Losses at the gene ends were 4 bases for V and 6 bases for J; bases not matched to a gene: 8. The CDR3 is 14 amino acids. Germline assignment: CDR1 SGDLS and CDR2 YYNGEE. The CDR3 reads CASSPDRGTLEQYF. CDR3 sequence (DNA): TGTGCCAGCAGCCCGGACAGGGGAACCCTCGAGCAGTACTTC.

This clonotype was observed a few times. V usage is TRBV12-3 or TRBV12-4 and J usage is TRBJ2-1; 14 nucleotides align to TRBD2. The V gene end was trimmed by 5 bases and the J gene end by 12 bases; junction bases not matched to a gene: 15. The CDR3 has 17 amino acids. The DNA for the CDR3 is TGTGCCAGCAGTCCGGGACTAGCGGGAGTTCCAGGTAGGGGGCAGTTCTTC. Translated: CASSPGLAGVPGRGQFF.

This clonotype was counted at least ten times. V gene TRBV27 combines with J gene TRBJ2-7; 9 positions agree with TRBD2. V lost 4 bases and J lost 1; bases outside the gene matches: 2. CDR1 is MNHEY, CDR2 SMNVEV, per germline (reference sequence). The CDR3 contains 14 residues. The CDR3 loop is CASSWSGRSYEQYF. The CDR3 nucleotides read TGTGCCAGCAGTTGGAGCGGGAGGTCCTACGAGCAGTACTTC.

This clonotype was detected only a few times. The V and J genes are TRBV18 and TRBJ2-7, with D possibly being TRBD1 or TRBD2 (5 bases each). CDR1 KGHSH and CDR2 LQKENI come from the germline V gene. The CDR3 has 15 amino acids. Trimming cost V 3 bases and J 3 bases, with 15 bases left between them. CDR3 coding DNA: TGTGCCAGCTCACCGCCTAGGGACGCTTACTACGAGCAGTACTTC. Translated: CASSPPRDAYYEQYF.

Comments on this clonotype: The CDR3 end shows no conserved phenylalanine or tryptophan, and so a read error is likely. The chain links TRBV6-1 to TRBJ1-2; D is perhaps TRBD1 (6 bases). CDR1 and CDR2 (germline): MNHNS, SASEGT. There are 14 residues in the CDR3. The V end lost 5 bases, the J end lost 2 bases, and 12 bases lay between the germline ends. The CDR3 loop reads CASSNRVANYGYTL. DNA of the CDR3: TGTGCCAGCAGTAACAGGGTGGCCAACTATGGCTACACCCTC.

This clonotype was found a few times. The CDR3 DNA is TGTGCCAGCAGCGTAGGACTAGCGGTCCCCACCGGGGAGCTGTTTTTT. It codes for CASSVGLAVPTGELFF. J is TRBJ2-2 and V is TRBV9, with 9 bases that match TRBD2. Germline loops: CDR1 SGDLS, CDR2 YYNGEE. The junction had 4 bases not matched to a gene; V was cut back by 0 bases and J by 4 bases. The CDR3 consists of 16 residues.

This clonotype occurred a few times. V gene TRBV7-8 combines with J gene TRBJ1-6, with a weak D call TRBD1 (5 bases). The CDR3 length is 17 residues. V was shortened by 5 bases and J by 5 bases, with 19 bases between the two germline ends. CDR1 and CDR2 from the germline V gene are SGHVS and FQNEAQ. The DNA for the CDR3 is TGTGCCAGCAGCGCACGTGGGGGGTCCTCTAATAATTCACCCCTCCACTTT. It specifies CASSARGGSSNNSPLHF.

On this clonotype itself: Since a much larger clone is just one base distant, this may be a read error. The chain joins TRBV28 to TRBJ2-5; D tentatively reads TRBD1 or TRBD2 (5 bases each). Germline V gives CDR1 MDHEN, CDR2 SYDVKM. This CDR3 comprises 15 residues. The CDR3 loop reads CASSHRDGGDSTRYF. The CDR3 nucleotides read TGTGCCAGCAGCCACCGGGACGGAGGTGATTCCACCCGGTACTTC.

This clonotype was seen a few times. The chain recombines TRBV5-6 with TRBJ1-5; 8 positions agree with TRBD1. V was pared by 4 bases and J by 6 bases, with 6 bases of the junction left unmatched. Germline assignment: CDR1 SGHDT and CDR2 YYEEEE. The CDR3 consists of 14 residues. CDR3 amino acids: CASSPNRGSQPQHF. CDR3 sequence (DNA): TGTGCCAGCAGCCCGAACAGGGGGAGTCAGCCCCAGCATTTT. Based on the CDR3 plus reference TRBV5-6 and TRBJ1-5, the full variable domain is DAGVTQSPTHLIKTRGQQVTLRCSPKSGHDTVSWYQQALGQGPQFIFQYYEEEERQRGNFPDRFSGHQFPNYSSELNVNALLLGDSALYLCASSPNRGSQPQHFGDGTRLSIL.

The rearrangement links TRBV4-1 to TRBJ2-7, with 10 bases aligning to TRBD1. The ends lost 2 bases at V and 5 bases at J; junction bases unmatched: 6. Germline V gene sequence: CDR1 MGHRA, CDR2 YSYEKL. This CDR3 has 15 residues. For the CDR3, the DNA is TGCGCCAGCAGCCAAACCGGGACAGGGGAGGACGAGCAGTACTTC. Translation gives CASSQTGTGEDEQYF.

The rearrangement joins TRBV6-5 to TRBJ1-2, with 8 bases matching TRBD1. This CDR3 spans 15 amino acids. V shed 2 bases, J shed 8 bases, and the junction held 10 bases outside the gene matches. Germline CDR1 is MNHEY and CDR2 is SVGAGI. CDR3 coding DNA: TGTGCCAGCAGTTACAACTTAGGGACAGGTGGAGGCTACACCTTC. This encodes CASSYNLGTGGGYTF.

This clonotype was found many times. This chain links TRBV30 with TRBJ1-2, with D hard to call. Germline CDR1 GTSNPN, CDR2 SVGIG (reference sequence). V lost 2 bases and J 6 bases, leaving 16 bases between the germline ends. The CDR3 is made up of 14 amino acids. CDR3 DNA: TGTGCCTGGAGTATCGGACGGGAGTTCGATGGCTACACCTTC. Protein product: CAWSIGREFDGYTF.

This chain uses TRBV27 with TRBJ1-5; D call uncertain. Germline loops: CDR1 MNHEY, CDR2 SMNVEV (reference sequence). V was cut by 3 bases and J by 6 bases, with 9 bases left in between. The CDR3 is 13 amino acids. In DNA form, the CDR3 reads TGTGCCAGCAGTTTGCAGGATGGTCAGCCCCAGCATTTT. This codes for CASSLQDGQPQHF.

This clonotype has ten or more counts. V usage is TRBV18 and J usage is TRBJ2-2, with TRBD2 identical over 11 bases. CDR1 and CDR2 from the germline V gene are KGHSH and LQKENI. With 1 base clipped from V and 5 bases from J, the junction kept 3 bases outside the gene matches. This CDR3 contains 16 residues. CDR3 sequence reads: CASSPLRLAGTGELFF. CDR3 bases: TGTGCCAGCTCACCACTAAGACTAGCGGGAACCGGGGAGCTGTTTTTT.

This clonotype was found many times. The chain has TRBV5-1 and TRBJ2-7; 9 positions agree with TRBD2. Trimming cost V 4 bases and J 2 bases; bases outside gene matches: 7. Looked up from germline, CDR1 is SGHRS and CDR2 is YFSETQ. There are 15 residues in the CDR3. The CDR3 DNA reads as TGCGCCAGCAGCGAAAGCGGGAGGTTACCCTACGAGCAGTACTTC. Translating it yields CASSESGRLPYEQYF.

V and J are TRBV13 and TRBJ1-2; 8 positions match TRBD1. Trimming cost V 0 bases and J 8 bases; bases outside gene matches: 5. CDR1 is PRHDT and CDR2 is FYEKMQ in the germline V gene (reference sequence). This CDR3 contains 14 residues. As DNA, the CDR3 is TGTGCCAGCAGCTTAGGGACAGGGGTAGGCGGCTACACCTTC. Translating gives CASSLGTGVGGYTF.

This clonotype was recorded at least ten times. The chain joins TRBV28 to TRBJ2-7; D unresolved. The V end lost 7 bases, the J end lost 1 base, and 11 bases lay between the germline ends. There are 13 residues in the CDR3. Germline CDR1 reads MDHEN; CDR2 reads SYDVKM. The CDR3 DNA is TGTGCCAGCACCTCCGGCGGATCCTACGAGCAGTACTTC. It translates to CASTSGGSYEQYF.

This clonotype was recorded at least ten times. The V gene is TRBV7-9, the J gene TRBJ1-1; 7 bases agree with TRBD1. Germline CDR1 is SEHNR and CDR2 is FQNEAQ (reference sequence). V trimming: 11 bases; J trimming: 0 bases; junction bases outside the gene matches: 12. This CDR3 region has 15 residues. The CDR3 region has the DNA TGTGCCGGAACAGAGACAGGGAGGGTGAACACTGAAGCTTTCTTT. This encodes CAGTETGRVNTEAFF.

This clonotype was counted only a few times. The chain has TRBV5-4 and TRBJ2-1, with TRBD1 matching 7 bases. The germline V gene has CDR1 SGHNT and CDR2 YYREEE (reference sequence). Unmatched junction bases numbered 7, after V lost 0 bases and J lost 7 bases. The CDR3 spans 15 residues. CDR3 protein: CASSLDNRGSNEQFF. The CDR3 nucleotides are TGTGCCAGCAGCTTGGATAACAGGGGATCTAATGAGCAGTTCTTC. The full variable domain, completed using reference TRBV5-4 and TRBJ2-1, is ETGVTQSPTHLIKTRGQQVTLRCSSQSGHNTVSWYQQALGQGPQFIFQYYREEENGRGNFPPRFSGLQFPNYSSELNVNALELDDSALYLCASSLDNRGSNEQFFGPGTRLTVL.

This chain links TRBV24-1 with TRBJ2-7; TRBD2 aligns across 8 bases. This CDR3 is 13 amino acids long. The V segment lost 9 bases and the J segment 2 bases; nucleotides outside the gene matches: 5. The germline V gene encodes CDR1 KGHDR and CDR2 SFDVKD. In DNA form, the CDR3 reads TGTGCCACCGGTAGCGGGGAGACCTACGAGCAGTACTTC. Translated: CATGSGETYEQYF.

Many counts were recorded for this clonotype. The chain employs TRBV3-1 and TRBJ2-1, with 14 nucleotides matching TRBD2. The CDR3 loop spans 12 amino acids. V dropped 8 bases and J dropped 15; count of bases not matched to a gene: 6. Germline lookup yields CDR1 LGHDT and CDR2 YNNKEL (reference sequence). CDR3 amino acids: CASRGLAGEAFF. The CDR3 DNA reads TGTGCCAGCCGGGGACTAGCGGGAGAGGCGTTCTTC.